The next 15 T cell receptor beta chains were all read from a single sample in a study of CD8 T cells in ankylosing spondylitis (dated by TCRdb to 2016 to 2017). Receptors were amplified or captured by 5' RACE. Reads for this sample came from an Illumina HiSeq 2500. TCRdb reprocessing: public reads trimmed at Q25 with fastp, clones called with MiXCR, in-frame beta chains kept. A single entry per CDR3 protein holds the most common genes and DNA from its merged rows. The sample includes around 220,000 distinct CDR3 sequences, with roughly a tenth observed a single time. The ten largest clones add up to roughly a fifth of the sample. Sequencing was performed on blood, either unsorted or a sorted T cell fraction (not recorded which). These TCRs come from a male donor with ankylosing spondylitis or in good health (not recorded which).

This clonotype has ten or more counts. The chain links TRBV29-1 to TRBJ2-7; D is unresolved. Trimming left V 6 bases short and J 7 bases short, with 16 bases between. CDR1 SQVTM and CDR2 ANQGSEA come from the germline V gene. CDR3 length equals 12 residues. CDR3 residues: CSVGPEAGEQYF. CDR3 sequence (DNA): TGCAGCGTGGGCCCCGAAGCTGGGGAGCAGTACTTC.

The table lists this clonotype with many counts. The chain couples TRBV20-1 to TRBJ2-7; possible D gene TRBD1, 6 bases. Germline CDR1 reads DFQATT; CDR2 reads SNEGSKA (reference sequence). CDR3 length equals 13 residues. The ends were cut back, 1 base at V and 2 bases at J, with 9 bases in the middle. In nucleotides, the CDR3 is TGCAGTGCTAGAGGGACAGAGACCTACGAGCAGTACTTC. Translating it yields CSARGTETYEQYF.

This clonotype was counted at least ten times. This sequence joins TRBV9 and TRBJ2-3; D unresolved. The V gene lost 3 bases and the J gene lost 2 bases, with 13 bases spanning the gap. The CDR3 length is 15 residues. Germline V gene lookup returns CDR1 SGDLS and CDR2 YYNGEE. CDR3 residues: CASSADNPHTDTQYF. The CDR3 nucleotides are TGTGCCAGCAGCGCCGATAACCCACACACAGATACGCAGTATTTT. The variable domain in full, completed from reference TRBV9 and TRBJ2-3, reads DSGVTQTPKHLITATGQRVTLRCSPRSGDLSVYWYQQSLDQGLQFLIQYYNGEERAKGNILERFSAQQFPDLHSELNLSSLELGDSALYFCASSADNPHTDTQYFGPGTRLTVL.

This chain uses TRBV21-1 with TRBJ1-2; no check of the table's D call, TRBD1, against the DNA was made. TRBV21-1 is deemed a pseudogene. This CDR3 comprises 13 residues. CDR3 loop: CASSKRTDAGYTF. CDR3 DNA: TGTGCCAGCAGCAAACGGACAGATGCTGGCTACACCTTC.

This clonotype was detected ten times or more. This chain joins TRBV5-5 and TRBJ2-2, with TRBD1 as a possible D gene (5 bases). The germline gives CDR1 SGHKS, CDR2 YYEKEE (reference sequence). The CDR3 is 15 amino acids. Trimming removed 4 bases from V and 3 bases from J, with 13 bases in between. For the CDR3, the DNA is TGTGCCAGCAGCCAGGGTTTCTCGCACACCGGGGAGCTGTTTTTT. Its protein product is CASSQGFSHTGELFF.

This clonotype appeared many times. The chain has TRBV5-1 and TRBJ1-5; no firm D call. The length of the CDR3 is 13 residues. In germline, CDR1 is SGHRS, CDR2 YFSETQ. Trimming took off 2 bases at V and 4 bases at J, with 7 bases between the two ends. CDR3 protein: CASSFEPNQPQHF. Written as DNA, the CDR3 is TGCGCCAGCAGCTTTGAGCCTAATCAGCCCCAGCATTTT.

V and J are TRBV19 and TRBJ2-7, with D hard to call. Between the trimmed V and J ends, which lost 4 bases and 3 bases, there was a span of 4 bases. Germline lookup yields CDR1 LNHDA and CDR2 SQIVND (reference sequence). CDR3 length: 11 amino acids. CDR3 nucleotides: TGTGCCAGTAGTAATATCTACGAGCAGTACTTC. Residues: CASSNIYEQYF.

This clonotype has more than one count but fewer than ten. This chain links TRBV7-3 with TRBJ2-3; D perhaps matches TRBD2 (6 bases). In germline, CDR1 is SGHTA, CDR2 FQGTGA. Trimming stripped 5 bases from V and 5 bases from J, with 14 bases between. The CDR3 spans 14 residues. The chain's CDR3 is CASSPRGGEDTQYF. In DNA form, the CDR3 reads TGTGCCAGCAGCCCCCGGGGCGGGGAAGATACGCAGTATTTT.

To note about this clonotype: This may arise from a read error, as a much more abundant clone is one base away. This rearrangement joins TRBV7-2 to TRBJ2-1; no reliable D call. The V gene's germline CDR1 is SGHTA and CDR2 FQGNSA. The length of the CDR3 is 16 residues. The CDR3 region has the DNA TGTGCCAGCAGCCAGGCTCTAGGGCCTAATCTGAGTGAGCAGATCTTC. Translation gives CASSQALGPNLSEQIF.

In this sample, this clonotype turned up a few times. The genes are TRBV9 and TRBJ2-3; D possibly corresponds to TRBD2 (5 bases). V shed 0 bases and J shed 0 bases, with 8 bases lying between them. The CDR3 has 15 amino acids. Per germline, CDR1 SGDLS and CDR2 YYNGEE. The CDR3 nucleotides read TGTGCCAGCAGCGTAGGTTCGGGAAGCACAGATACGCAGTATTTT. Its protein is CASSVGSGSTDTQYF.

The CDR3 sequence: CASSLDGGGGTDTQYF. CDR3 in DNA: TGTGCCAGCAGCTTAGATGGTGGCGGGGGCACAGATACGCAGTATTTT. This chain connects TRBV11-2 to TRBJ2-3; tentative D call: TRBD2 (6 bases). V was cut by 0 bases and J by 1 base, with 11 bases left in between. CDR3 length: 16 amino acids. Germline-derived CDR1 and CDR2 are SGHAT and FQNNGV.

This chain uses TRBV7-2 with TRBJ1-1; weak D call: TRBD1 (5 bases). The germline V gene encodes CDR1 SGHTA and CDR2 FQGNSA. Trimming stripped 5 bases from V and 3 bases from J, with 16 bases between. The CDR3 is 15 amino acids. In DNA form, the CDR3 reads TGTGCCAGCAGCCAAGGAACAGGTATTCACACTGAAGCTTTCTTT. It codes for CASSQGTGIHTEAFF.

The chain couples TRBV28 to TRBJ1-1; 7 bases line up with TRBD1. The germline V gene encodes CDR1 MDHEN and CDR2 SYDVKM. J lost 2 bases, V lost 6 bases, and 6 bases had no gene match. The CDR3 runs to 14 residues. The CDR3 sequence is CASRREGANTEAFF. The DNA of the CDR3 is TGTGCCAGCAGAAGAGAGGGGGCAAACACTGAAGCTTTCTTT.

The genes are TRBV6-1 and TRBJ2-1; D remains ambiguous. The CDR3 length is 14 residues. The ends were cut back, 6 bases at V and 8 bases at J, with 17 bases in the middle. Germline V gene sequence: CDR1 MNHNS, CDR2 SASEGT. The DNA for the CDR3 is TGTGCCAGCAGCCCCAGTTCCCCCCGGGATGAGCAGTTCTTC. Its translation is CASSPSSPRDEQFF.

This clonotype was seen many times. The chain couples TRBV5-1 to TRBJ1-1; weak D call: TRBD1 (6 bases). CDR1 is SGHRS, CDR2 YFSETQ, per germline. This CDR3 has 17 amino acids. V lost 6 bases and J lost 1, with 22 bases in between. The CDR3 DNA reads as TGCGCCAGCATCCGGGACCCGGTTGCAGGGGCGAACACTGAAGCTTTCTTT. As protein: CASIRDPVAGANTEAFF.